One and the same sample provided the 25 T cell receptor beta chains below, sequenced in a study of blood T cells in healthy people across ages. It was with a sample-barcoded 5' primer and a J-beta primer mix that a second PCR of roughly 7 to 12 cycles was run. TCRdb recomputed calls from the 5' RACE reads with MiXCR, one row per CDR3 protein. The sample has 800,000 to 950,000 distinct CDR3 sequences, almost 30% seen once; the top ten hold approximately 10%. These sequences were also reported in another study, on T cells of mothers and their children.

The sequencing sample was made of blood. The origin of the receptors is a middle-aged woman in good health.

This clonotype appeared a few times. The chain employs TRBV10-3 and TRBJ2-7, with TRBD2 matching over 11 bases. Per germline, CDR1 ENHRY and CDR2 SYGVKD. Trimming at V came to 2 bases and at J to 2 bases, leaving 8 bases not matched to a gene. CDR3 length: 17 residues. Here the CDR3 reads CAISESTSGGLTYEQYF. In DNA, the CDR3 is TGTGCCATCAGTGAGAGTACTAGCGGGGGCCTGACCTACGAGCAGTACTTC.

In regard to this clonotype: A much more abundant neighbour one base away suggests this may be a read error. The V call is TRBV5-1, the J call TRBJ2-1, with D perhaps matching TRBD1 (6 bases). Germline CDR1 reads SGHRS; CDR2 reads YFSETQ. V lost 4 bases to trimming and J lost 7 bases, with 24 bases between them. This CDR3 is 17 amino acids long. Written as DNA, the CDR3 is TGCGCCAGCAGCAGCTGGATTGCAAGGGGGATGGAGAATGAGCAGTTCTTC. Residues: CASSSWIARGMENEQFF.

This clonotype turned up a few times. The V and J genes are TRBV7-2 and TRBJ2-1, with D possibly TRBD2 on 5 matching bases. Germline V gene lookup returns CDR1 SGHTA and CDR2 FQGNSA. The germline V and J ends were trimmed by 1 base and 10 bases, with 20 bases remaining between them. This CDR3 is built from 16 residues. This chain's CDR3 is CASSLGGGGQVYEQFF. CDR3 bases: TGTGCCAGCAGCTTAGGAGGAGGCGGGCAGGTCTACGAGCAGTTCTTC.

This clonotype was detected ten times or more. The rearrangement uses TRBV5-5 and TRBJ2-1, with D perhaps TRBD1 (5 bases). V was trimmed by 4 bases and J by 4 bases, leaving 15 bases between them. The CDR3 extends over 15 amino acids. CDR1 SGHKS and CDR2 YYEKEE come from the germline V gene (reference sequence). The CDR3 is CASSARQGGYNEQFF. The CDR3 bases are TGTGCCAGCAGCGCTCGGCAGGGTGGGTACAATGAGCAGTTCTTC.

This clonotype appeared many times. CDR3 coding DNA: TGCAGCGCTCGACAGGGGACTGGGTTCACCGGGGAGCTGTTTTTT. It yields the protein CSARQGTGFTGELFF. The chain recombines TRBV29-1 with TRBJ2-2; TRBD1 aligns across 8 bases. Germline CDR1 SQVTM, CDR2 ANQGSEA. The CDR3 is made up of 15 amino acids. The V gene end was trimmed by 7 bases and the J gene end by 4 bases; junction bases not matched to a gene: 11.

This clonotype was picked up a small number of times. V is TRBV28 and J is TRBJ2-7; TRBD2 might be the D (6 bases). In germline, CDR1 is MDHEN, CDR2 SYDVKM. The CDR3 consists of 11 residues. Deletions cut 11 bases from V and 3 bases from J, with 11 bases between. The DNA of the CDR3 is TGTGCCTGTGGGACTTTCTACGAGCAGTACTTC. Protein: CACGTFYEQYF.

The genes are TRBV12-3 or TRBV12-4 and TRBJ2-7; D is unclear. V lost 3 bases, J lost 9 bases, and 12 bases lay in between. The CDR3 has 12 amino acids. The CDR3 sequence: CASSFPQSGQYF. The CDR3 nucleotides read TGTGCCAGCAGTTTCCCCCAAAGTGGGCAGTACTTC.

This clonotype was seen repeatedly, ten times or more. This chain uses TRBV4-1 with TRBJ1-5, with D possibly being TRBD1 (5 bases). V lost 4 bases to trimming and J lost 5 bases, with 18 bases between them. In germline, CDR1 is MGHRA, CDR2 YSYEKL. CDR3 length: 16 amino acids. The DNA of the CDR3 is TGCGCCAGCAGCCTCATCCCTACAGGAGCCGATCAGCCCCAGCATTTT. This gives the protein CASSLIPTGADQPQHF.

The chain is built from TRBV12-3 or TRBV12-4 and TRBJ1-2; no reliable D call. Trimming took 4 bases from V and 6 from J, leaving 12 bases between them. This CDR3 contains 13 residues. CDR3 DNA sequence: TGTGCCAGCAGTTGGACGGAAGTGGATGGCTACACCTTC. Protein: CASSWTEVDGYTF.

This clonotype appeared a few times. The chain employs TRBV20-1 and TRBJ2-3; 7 positions agree with TRBD2. The V gene's germline CDR1 is DFQATT and CDR2 SNEGSKA (reference sequence). V trimming: 6 bases; J trimming: 2 bases; junction bases outside the gene matches: 5. The CDR3 consists of 13 residues. CDR3 coding DNA: TGCAGTGCGAGCGGGGAGAACACAGATACGCAGTATTTT. It specifies CSASGENTDTQYF.

This clonotype was recorded many times. The CDR3 sequence: CASSPPSIVETQYF. CDR3 nucleotide sequence: TGTGCCAGCTCACCACCTAGCATAGTGGAGACCCAGTACTTC. The gene calls are TRBV18 and TRBJ2-5; D is ambiguous. Trimming removed 0 bases from V and 5 bases from J, with 10 bases in between. The CDR3 runs 14 residues. Germline assignment: CDR1 KGHSH and CDR2 LQKENI.

In its sample, this clonotype was seen once. The missing conserved phenylalanine or tryptophan at the end of this CDR3 makes a read error likely. The J gene is TRBJ1-2, the V gene TRBV28; D not certain. Trimming left V 5 bases short and J 4 bases short, with 14 bases between. CDR1 and CDR2 from the germline V gene are MDHEN and SYDVKM. The CDR3 runs to 14 residues. This chain's CDR3 is CASSDGILGYGYTL. As DNA, the CDR3 is TGTGCCAGCAGTGACGGTATCCTAGGCTATGGCTACACCTTA.

The chain combines TRBV3-1 with TRBJ1-6; D is uncertain. CDR3 size: 15 residues. Germline lookup yields CDR1 LGHDT and CDR2 YNNKEL (reference sequence). The V and J ends lost 0 bases and 3 bases respectively, with 6 bases between them. CDR3 sequence reads: CASSQEGDYNSPLHF. Here the CDR3 DNA reads TGTGCCAGCAGCCAAGAAGGAGACTATAATTCACCCCTCCACTTT.

The chain recombines TRBV4-3 with TRBJ1-4; D gene uncertain. This CDR3 comprises 17 residues. Trimming stripped 0 bases from V and 6 bases from J, with 17 bases between. From germline, CDR1 is LGHNA and CDR2 YSLEER. CDR3 DNA: TGCGCCAGCAGCCAAGATTCGGCCCTGAGGATTGATGAAAAACTGTTTTTT. Amino acids: CASSQDSALRIDEKLFF.

This clonotype was seen only a few times. V usage is TRBV29-1 and J usage is TRBJ2-5; tentatively, D is TRBD2 (7 bases). V was pared by 2 bases and J by 5 bases, with 21 bases between. This CDR3 has 16 residues. The germline CDR1 and CDR2 sequences are SQVTM and ANQGSEA. CDR3 bases: TGCAGCGTTGAATGGGCGGGGGCCGAAAAGTACGAGACCCAGTACTTC. This translates into CSVEWAGAEKYETQYF.

The CDR3 is CASSLNRAGNTEAFF. The CDR3 coding sequence is TGCGCCAGCAGCTTAAACAGGGCGGGGAACACTGAAGCTTTCTTT. The rearrangement joins TRBV5-1 to TRBJ1-1, with a tentative D call TRBD1 (6 bases). Trimming cost V 2 bases and J 1 base, with 12 bases left between them. Germline CDR1 SGHRS, CDR2 YFSETQ. The CDR3 runs to 15 residues.

V is TRBV19 and J is TRBJ2-5, with 11 bases matching TRBD1. Germline CDR1 reads LNHDA; CDR2 reads SQIVND (reference sequence). This CDR3 is built from 18 residues. Germline trimming cut 5 bases from V and 7 bases from J; bases unmatched to any gene: 18. The CDR3 spells CASSVSGTGGHRPGTQYF. The CDR3 DNA is TGTGCCAGTAGTGTTTCCGGGACAGGGGGACACCGGCCCGGGACCCAGTACTTC.

This chain uses TRBV5-1 with TRBJ2-5; D uncertain. The CDR3 has 14 amino acids. V was trimmed by 3 bases and J by 1 base, leaving 10 bases between them. CDR1 is SGHRS and CDR2 is YFSETQ in the germline V gene. This CDR3 reads CASSWVVSQETQYF. Here the CDR3 DNA reads TGCGCCAGCAGCTGGGTGGTCAGCCAAGAGACCCAGTACTTC.

To note about this clonotype: This likely comes from a read error, as the CDR3 has no conserved phenylalanine or tryptophan at its end. J is TRBJ1-1 and V is TRBV6-1; D remains ambiguous. CDR1 is MNHNS and CDR2 is SASEGT in the germline V gene. V was trimmed by 0 bases and J by 9 bases, leaving 11 bases between them. The CDR3 is made up of 13 amino acids. The CDR3 is CASSEAAFDKAFC. The CDR3 DNA sequence: TGTGCCAGCAGTGAAGCGGCCTTTGATAAAGCTTTCTGT.

The gene calls are TRBV6-5 and TRBJ1-1, with 7 bases aligning to TRBD1. Trimming removed 0 bases from V and 6 bases from J; junction bases left unmatched: 4. The CDR3 contains 14 residues. CDR1 MNHEY and CDR2 SVGAGI come from the germline V gene. CDR3 in amino acids: CASSYSTGLAEAFF. The DNA of the CDR3 is TGTGCCAGCAGTTACTCGACAGGGTTGGCTGAAGCTTTCTTT.

Points on this clonotype: At one end the junction does not follow the germline gene, possibly because of a read error. The V gene is TRBV7-3, the J gene TRBJ2-6, with D possibly being TRBD1 (5 bases). Germline V gives CDR1 SGHTA, CDR2 FQGTGA. The CDR3 length is 17 residues. DNA for the CDR3: TGTGCCAGCAGCTTAAGGGGTAAAAGCTCTGGGGCCAACGCCCTGACTTTC. The encoded protein is CASSLRGKSSGANALTF.

The rearrangement joins TRBV4-1 to TRBJ2-2; possibly TRBD1 for D (5 bases). The CDR3 is 13 residues long. Germline V gene data show CDR1 as MGHRA and CDR2 as YSYEKL. In nucleotides, the CDR3 is TGCGCAACCCTGGACACGAACACCGGGGAGCTGTTTTTT. Residues: CATLDTNTGELFF.

V usage is TRBV18 and J usage is TRBJ2-1, with D uncertain. Germline V gene data show CDR1 as KGHSH and CDR2 as LQKENI. This CDR3 comprises 15 residues. V was pared by 2 bases and J by 0 bases, with 8 bases between. The CDR3 sequence: CASSPRSASYNEQFF. Here the CDR3 DNA reads TGTGCCAGCTCACCAAGAAGTGCCTCCTACAATGAGCAGTTCTTC.

This clonotype was detected a few times. J is TRBJ2-7 and V is TRBV20-1, with a tentative D call TRBD2 (6 bases). The CDR3 totals 13 residues. The germline V gene encodes CDR1 DFQATT and CDR2 SNEGSKA (reference sequence). Trimming took 1 base from V and 2 from J, leaving 9 bases between them. CDR3 sequence (DNA): TGCAGTGCTAGAGTTCCGGGGGCCTACGAGCAGTACTTC. It encodes CSARVPGAYEQYF.

This clonotype was recorded many times. The chain recombines TRBV7-2 with TRBJ1-2; the D gene is possibly TRBD1 (6 bases). Germline V lookup: CDR1 SGHTA, CDR2 FQGNSA. The CDR3 covers 15 residues. V dropped 5 bases and J dropped 4 bases, with 17 bases sitting between them. CDR3: CASSTDGGSGYGYTF. Written as DNA, the CDR3 is TGTGCCAGCAGCACCGACGGGGGCAGTGGCTATGGCTACACCTTC.